This T cell receptor (beta chain) was obtained from a study of beta chain features in type 1 diabetes. The CDR3 length is 13 residues. Between the trimmed V and J ends, which lost 8 bases and 0 bases, there was a span of 9 bases. CDR1 is SNHLY, CDR2 FYNNEI, per germline. All of the isolated RNA was reverse transcribed, so expressed TCRB transcripts were sequenced. The assay was immunoSEQ multiplex PCR, and TCRdb's table has in-frame clones only and misses some. This sample has 35,000 to 50,000 clones, with roughly 50% found just once. One heparinised blood draw averaging around 0.12 L was given by each donor. As regards this clone: Its antigen is not known.

Study results and limitations: Moderate but significant shortening of TCRB CDR3s was recorded in all four CD4+ subsets from Type 1 diabetes patients. A potential influence of HLA type upon TCRB rearrangement remained unresolved herein. The naive, central memory and Treg TCRB repertoires looked more alike in patients than they did in healthy donors.

The chain uses TRBV2 and TRBJ2-3; perhaps TRBD2 as D (5 bases). This clonotype was obtained from a woman younger than 45 in good health. Sequencing input: stem cell memory CD4+ T cells from blood. CDR3 DNA: TGTGCCAGCCGCGGAGGTAGCACAGATACGCAGTATTTT. Its protein is CASRGGSTDTQYF.